The present entry profiles one TCR beta chain with its context. Its antigen remains unidentified. Germline V gives CDR1 SGHVS, CDR2 FQNEAQ. The CDR3 runs to 16 residues. V lost 3 bases and J lost 4, with 15 bases in between. These data come from a study of response to subunit inactivated influenza vaccine. TCRdb fed the RT-PCR reads into MiXCR, producing one record per CDR3 protein. The data show hundreds of thousands of distinct CDR3 sequences, about 20% seen once. Overall study results and limits: Few additional T cells are recruited per seasonal influenza vaccination, authors suggested.

This TCR came from a man in his fifties or sixties who received an inactivated influenza vaccine. The chain joins TRBV7-8 to TRBJ1-4, with a weak D call TRBD1 (6 bases). The starting material was PBMCs from blood, obtained about 20 months after vaccination. CDR3 in DNA: TGTGCCAGCAGCTTGGGGTATGACAGGAATAATGAAAAACTGTTTTTT. Translating it yields CASSLGYDRNNEKLFF.